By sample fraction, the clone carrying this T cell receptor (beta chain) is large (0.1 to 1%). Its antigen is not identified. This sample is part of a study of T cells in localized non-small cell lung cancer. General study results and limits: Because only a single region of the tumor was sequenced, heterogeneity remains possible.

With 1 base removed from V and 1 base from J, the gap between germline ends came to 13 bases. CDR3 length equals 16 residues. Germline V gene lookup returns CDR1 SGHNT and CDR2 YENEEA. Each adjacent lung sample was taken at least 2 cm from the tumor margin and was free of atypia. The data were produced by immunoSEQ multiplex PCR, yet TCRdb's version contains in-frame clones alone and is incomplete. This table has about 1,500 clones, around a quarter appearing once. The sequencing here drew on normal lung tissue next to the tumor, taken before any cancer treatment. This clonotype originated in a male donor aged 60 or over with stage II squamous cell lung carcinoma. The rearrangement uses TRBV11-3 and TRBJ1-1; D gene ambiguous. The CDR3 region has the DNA TGTGCCAGCAGCTTAGGTGTGGAATGGAGGAACACTGAAGCTTTCTTT. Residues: CASSLGVEWRNTEAFF.